Below are 3 T cell receptor beta chains sequenced from a single sample in a study of early T cells in non-severe SARS-CoV-2 infection. Each CDR3 protein gets one entry after TCRdb re-called the 5' RACE reads with MiXCR. Of 35,000 to 45,000 distinct CDR3 sequences in the sample, around 6% were seen once. Sequencing was performed on whole blood. The origin of the receptors is an adult who was a healthcare worker with PCR-confirmed SARS-CoV-2 infection or an uninfected control (not recorded which).

This clonotype was counted at least ten times. The chain has TRBV19 and TRBJ2-1; 10 positions agree with TRBD1. The V segment lost 5 bases and the J segment 0 bases; nucleotides outside the gene matches: 4. The CDR3 length is 16 residues. Germline CDR1 LNHDA, CDR2 SQIVND (reference sequence). CDR3 nucleotide sequence: TGTGCCAGTAGTGTGACAGGGGGCGTCTCCTACAATGAGCAGTTCTTC. This sequence encodes CASSVTGGVSYNEQFF. The variable domain in full, completed from reference TRBV19 and TRBJ2-1, reads DGGITQSPKYLFRKEGQNVTLSCEQNLNHDAMYWYRQDPGQGLRLIYYSQIVNDFQKGDIAEGYSVSREKKESFPLTVTSAQKNPTAFYLCASSVTGGVSYNEQFFGPGTRLTVL.

This clonotype came up many times. Here the CDR3 reads CASSYSGGPTRDGYTF. Written as DNA, the CDR3 is TGTGCCAGCAGTTACTCTGGGGGTCCTACGAGGGATGGCTACACCTTC. This chain uses TRBV6-5 with TRBJ1-2; possible D gene TRBD1, 5 bases. CDR3 length: 16 residues. V shed 0 bases and J shed 6 bases, with 17 bases lying between them. Germline CDR1 and CDR2: MNHEY and SVGAGI.

This clonotype was counted many times. The gene calls are TRBV14 and TRBJ2-3; 7 bases fit TRBD2. The junction had 13 bases not matched to a gene; V was cut back by 3 bases and J by 7 bases. The CDR3 contains 16 residues. The germline V gene has CDR1 SGHDN and CDR2 FVKESK. This CDR3 is CASSHRSWGGAYTQYF. The DNA for the CDR3 is TGTGCCAGCAGCCATCGATCATGGGGGGGTGCCTATACGCAGTATTTT.